This is a list of T cell receptor beta chains from one sample in a study of brain T cells in children with intractable seizures. This table comes from immunoSEQ multiplex PCR, and its TCRdb copy is limited to in-frame clones, with some not included. The sample holds around 340,000 clones, over 90% seen once. The material sequenced was peripheral blood, taken roughly 5 months after surgery. All receptors derive from a boy under three years old with tuberous sclerosis and intractable seizures. CDR3s include the opening cysteine and the closing phenylalanine or tryptophan. The D gene is left open where the match is weak. Rows give clone size only sometimes, using once, few, many, or a class for an expanded clone.

>TRBV19|TRBJ2-2|.|.
TGTGCCAGTAGCCGCCGGGAGACGAGCACCGGGGAGCTGTTTTTT
CASSRRETSTGELFF
>TRBV7-8|TRBJ1-4|.|.
TGTGCCAGCAGCTTAGATAACCCTGGAGCAACTAATGAAAAACTGTTTTTT
CASSLDNPGATNEKLFF
>TRBV12-5|TRBJ2-7|.|few
TGTGCTAGTGGTTTGGCAGAGAATTACGAGCAGTACTTC
CASGLAENYEQYF
>TRBV6-5|TRBJ2-7|.|few
TGTGCCAGCAGTAGGTACGAGCAGTACTTC
CASSRYEQYF
>TRBV4-1|TRBJ2-3|TRBD2|.
TGCGCCAGCAGCCAAGGGGGAGGGCTAGCGGGGGCCACAGATACGCAGTATTTT
CASSQGGGLAGATDTQYF
>TRBV6-2/TRBV6-3|TRBJ1-1|.|once
TGTGCCAGCAGTTCCCGGGGAGCTGAAGCTTTCTTT
CASSSRGAEAFF
>TRBV19|TRBJ1-5|.|.
TGTGCCAGTAGTATCGGTGGGAATCAGCCCCAGCATTTT
CASSIGGNQPQHF
>TRBV7-3|TRBJ2-2|TRBD1|.
TGTGCCAGCAGCCCACTAGGGACAGGGGACTGGAACACCGGGGAGCTGTTTTTT
CASSPLGTGDWNTGELFF
>TRBV30|TRBJ2-1|TRBD2|.
TGTGCCTGGAGTGTACTAGCGGGATCACACAATGAGCAGTTCTTC
CAWSVLAGSHNEQFF
>TRBV10-3|TRBJ2-7|TRBD2|.
TGTGCCATCAGTGAAGAGACTAGCGGGCTCTCCTACGAGCAGTACTTC
CAISEETSGLSYEQYF
>TRBV7-2|TRBJ1-2|.|once
TGTGCCAGCAGCATGCTATACGACGGCTACACCTTC
CASSMLYDGYTF
>TRBV27|TRBJ1-3|.|once
TGTGCCAGCAGTCCCCTCAGAGACTCTGGAAACACCATATATTTT
CASSPLRDSGNTIYF
>TRBV27|TRBJ2-1|.|.
TGTGCCAGCAGTCCTGCGGCAGGCCTCTACAATGAGCAGTTCTTC
CASSPAAGLYNEQFF
>TRBV5-6|TRBJ2-7|TRBD1|.
TGTGCCAGCAGCCTACAGGGGACCTACGAGCAGTACTTC
CASSLQGTYEQYF
>TRBV7-8|TRBJ1-4|TRBD1|.
TGTGCCAGCGGACAGGAGTCAACTAATGAAAAACTGTTTTTT
CASGQESTNEKLFF
>TRBV27|TRBJ1-2|TRBD1|.
TGTGCCAGCAGTTTGCGCCGGGACAGCCGATGGCACTATGGCTACACCTTC
CASSLRRDSRWHYGYTF
>TRBV10-2|TRBJ2-5|TRBD2|once
TGCGCCGGTCAGGGACTATCGGGGGAGACCCAGTACTTC
CAGQGLSGETQYF
>TRBV9|TRBJ1-3|TRBD1|.
TGTGCCAGCAGCGTAGGGGGACAGGGGAACACCATATATTTT
CASSVGGQGNTIYF
>TRBV4-2|TRBJ1-2|TRBD1|.
TGTGCCAGCAGCCGGGACAGGGATAGTTATGGCTACACCTTC
CASSRDRDSYGYTF
>TRBV11-2|TRBJ1-1|TRBD1|.
TGTGCCAGCAGCTGGACAGGGGCGAACACTGAAGCTTTCTTT
CASSWTGANTEAFF
>TRBV27|TRBJ2-3|TRBD2|.
TGTGCCAGCAGTCTCCGGACTAGCGGGGGCACAGATACGCAGTATTTT
CASSLRTSGGTDTQYF
>TRBV18|TRBJ1-2|.|.
TGTGCCAGCTCATTCGAGGTGTATGGCTACACCTTC
CASSFEVYGYTF
>TRBV28|TRBJ2-7|TRBD2|.
TGTGCCAGCAGCCCAACTAGCGGGAGGGCCCACGAGCAGTACTTC
CASSPTSGRAHEQYF
>TRBV10-2|TRBJ2-3|TRBD2|.
TGCGCCAGCAGTGATACGACTAGCGGGAGTAGATACCGGACAGATACGCAGTATTTT
CASSDTTSGSRYRTDTQYF
>TRBV6-2/TRBV6-3|TRBJ1-6|.|.
TGTGCCAGCAGTTACCCGACAGCCGATAATTCACCCCTCCACTTT
CASSYPTADNSPLHF
>TRBV3-1/TRBV3-2|TRBJ1-1|.|.
TGTGCCAGCAGCCAAGGTCCGAACACTGAAGCTTTCTTT
CASSQGPNTEAFF
>TRBV7-9|TRBJ1-2|TRBD1|.
TGTGCCAGCAGCCCGACCGGACAGGGAAACTATGGCTACACCTTC
CASSPTGQGNYGYTF
>TRBV6-5|TRBJ2-1|.|.
TGTGCCAGCCGGGACATGAGAGTCGTTGAGCAGTTCTTC
CASRDMRVVEQFF
>TRBV11-3|TRBJ2-1|.|.
TGTGCCAGCAGCCCAAGGGGTGGCTCCTACAATGAGCAGTTCTTC
CASSPRGGSYNEQFF
>TRBV9|TRBJ2-4|.|.
TGTGCCAGCAGCGTGGCAGGGGAGGGCATTCAGTACTTC
CASSVAGEGIQYF
>TRBV5-1|TRBJ1-1|.|.
TGCGCCAGCAGCTTAACAGGGTTGGGAGTGGGTGAAGCTTTCTTT
CASSLTGLGVGEAFF
>TRBV28|TRBJ2-6|.|.
TGTGCCAGCAGTTTGGGACAAATCTCTGGGGCCAACGTCCTGACTTTC
CASSLGQISGANVLTF
>TRBV27|TRBJ2-3|TRBD2|.
TGTGCCAGCCAGACTAGCGGAGGTGATACGCAGTATTTT
CASQTSGGDTQYF
>TRBV5-8|TRBJ1-2|.|.
TGTGCCAGCAGTCGACTCACAGGGAACTATGGCTACACCTTC
CASSRLTGNYGYTF
>TRBV9|TRBJ2-1|TRBD2|.
TGTGCCAGCAGCACTAGCGGGGGGGCCTACAATGAGCAGTTCTTC
CASSTSGGAYNEQFF
>TRBV7-3|TRBJ2-2|.|.
TGTGCCAGCAGCTTGGCGGGATCCACCGGGGAGCTGTTTTTT
CASSLAGSTGELFF
>TRBV19|TRBJ2-7|.|.
TGTGCCAGTAGTAACCAAGTGGACGAGCAGTACTTC
CASSNQVDEQYF
>TRBV7-3|TRBJ1-6|.|.
TGTGCCAGCAGCCCCTCGACGAGCTCCTATAATTCACCCCTCCACTTT
CASSPSTSSYNSPLHF
>TRBV30|TRBJ1-2|.|.
TGTGCCTGGAGTGCAGGGAATGGCTACACCTTC
CAWSAGNGYTF
>TRBV11-2|TRBJ2-2|.|.
TGTGCCAGCAGCTTAGGAAGGGGCAGGCGAGGCACCGGGGAGCTGTTTTTT
CASSLGRGRRGTGELFF
>TRBV10-1|TRBJ2-3|TRBD1|.
TGCGCCAGCAGCGATGACAGGGTTGAAGCAGATACGCAGTATTTT
CASSDDRVEADTQYF
>TRBV25-1|TRBJ2-7|.|.
TGTGCCAGCAGTACAGGGTACTACGAGCAGTACTTC
CASSTGYYEQYF
>TRBV27|TRBJ1-5|.|.
TGTGCCAGCAGTTTAGTGGGACTTAATCAGCCCCAGCATTTT
CASSLVGLNQPQHF
>TRBV19|TRBJ1-2|.|.
TGTGCCAGTAGTCAAACAGGGATTGGCTACACCTTC
CASSQTGIGYTF
>TRBV6-5|TRBJ2-5|.|.
TGTGCCAGCCCGGATACAGCGACTCAAGAGACCCAGTACTTC
CASPDTATQETQYF
>TRBV3-1/TRBV3-2|TRBJ2-3|TRBD1|.
TGTGCCAGCAGCCAAGAAGCAGGACAGGGCACAGATACGCAGTATTTT
CASSQEAGQGTDTQYF
>TRBV5-6|TRBJ2-5|.|.
TGTGCCAGCAGCTTGTTTCCAGCGGAGGGGGAGACCCAGTACTTC
CASSLFPAEGETQYF
>TRBV5-4|TRBJ2-7|TRBD2|.
TGTGCCAGCAGCAGAACTAGCGGGGGAACTCACGAGCAGTACTTC
CASSRTSGGTHEQYF
>TRBV6-5|TRBJ1-6|.|.
TGTGCCAGCAATCCCGGACATAAGAATAATTCACCCCTCCACTTT
CASNPGHKNNSPLHF
>TRBV7-3|TRBJ2-1|.|.
TGTGCCAGCAGCTTAAGCGGCAATGAGCAGTTCTTC
CASSLSGNEQFF
>TRBV7-3|TRBJ2-3|TRBD1|.
TGTGCCAGCAGCCCAGTAGGGGGCCGTTTGGATACGCAGTATTTT
CASSPVGGRLDTQYF
>TRBV28|TRBJ2-1|TRBD2|.
TGTGCCAGCAGGCCCGGTTTTAGCGGGAGAAATGAGCAGTTCTTC
CASRPGFSGRNEQFF
>TRBV5-1|TRBJ1-2|TRBD1|.
TGCGCCAGCAGCTTGGGGACAGGGCATAAGGGCTATGGCTACACCTTC
CASSLGTGHKGYGYTF
>TRBV11-2|TRBJ1-1|.|.
TGTGCCAGCAGTCTCGGACGTCTCCAGCCAGGGAACACTGAAGCTTTCTTT
CASSLGRLQPGNTEAFF
>TRBV3-1/TRBV3-2|TRBJ1-1|.|.
TGTGCCAGCAGCTCCCGGGAGGGAGTGCGGGCTTTCTTT
CASSSREGVRAFF
>TRBV11-2|TRBJ2-1|.|.
TGTGCCAGCAGCATCGGGGCGGACAGAAGATTCAATAAGCAGTTCTTC
CASSIGADRRFNKQFF
>TRBV2|TRBJ2-5|.|.
TGTGCCAGCAGTGATCGGCGGGAAGTAGTGGATGAGACCCAGTACTTC
CASSDRREVVDETQYF
>TRBV30|TRBJ2-5|TRBD1|.
TGTGCCTGGACCTCGACAGGGTACAGGGAGACCCAGTACTTC
CAWTSTGYRETQYF
>TRBV29-1|TRBJ2-5|.|.
TGCAGCGTTGTTATTCGGCGGACGTTCGGAGTGGAGACCCAGTACTTC
CSVVIRRTFGVETQYF